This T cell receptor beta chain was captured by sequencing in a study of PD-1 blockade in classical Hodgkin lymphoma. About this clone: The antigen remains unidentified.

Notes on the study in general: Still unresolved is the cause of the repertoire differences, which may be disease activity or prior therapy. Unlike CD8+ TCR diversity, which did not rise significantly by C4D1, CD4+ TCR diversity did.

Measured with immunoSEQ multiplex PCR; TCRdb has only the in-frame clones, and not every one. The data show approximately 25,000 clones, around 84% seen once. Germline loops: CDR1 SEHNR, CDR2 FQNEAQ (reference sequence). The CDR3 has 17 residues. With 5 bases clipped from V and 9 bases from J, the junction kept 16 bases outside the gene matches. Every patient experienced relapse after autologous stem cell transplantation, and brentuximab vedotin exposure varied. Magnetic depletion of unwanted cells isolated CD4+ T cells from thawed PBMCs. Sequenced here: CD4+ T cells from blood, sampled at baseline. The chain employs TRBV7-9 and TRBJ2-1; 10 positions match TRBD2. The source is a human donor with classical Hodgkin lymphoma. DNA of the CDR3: TGTGCCAGCAGCCCCCGGAGCGGGGGGGCCCGCGTTAGTGAGCAGTTCTTC. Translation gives CASSPRSGGARVSEQFF.